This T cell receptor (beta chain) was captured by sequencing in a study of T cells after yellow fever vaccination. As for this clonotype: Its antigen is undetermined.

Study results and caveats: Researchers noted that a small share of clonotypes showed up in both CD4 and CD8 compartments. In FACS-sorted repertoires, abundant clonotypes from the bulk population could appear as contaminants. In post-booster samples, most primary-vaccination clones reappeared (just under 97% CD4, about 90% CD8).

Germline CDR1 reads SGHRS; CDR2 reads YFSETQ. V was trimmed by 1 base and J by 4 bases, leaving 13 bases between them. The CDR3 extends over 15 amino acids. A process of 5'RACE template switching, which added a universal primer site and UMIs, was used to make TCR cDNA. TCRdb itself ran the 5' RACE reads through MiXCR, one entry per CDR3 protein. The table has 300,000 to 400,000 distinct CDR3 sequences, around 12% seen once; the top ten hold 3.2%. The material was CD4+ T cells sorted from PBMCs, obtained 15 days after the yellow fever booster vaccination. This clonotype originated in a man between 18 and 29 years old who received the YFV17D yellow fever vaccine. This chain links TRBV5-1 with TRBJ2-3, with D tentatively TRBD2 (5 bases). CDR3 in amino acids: CASSLSGDSADTQYF. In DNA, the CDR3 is TGCGCCAGCAGCTTGAGTGGGGATAGCGCAGATACGCAGTATTTT.